This section outlines one T cell receptor (beta chain) sequence together with its context. Its antigen target is currently unknown. The input lacks base qualities; no much larger clone sits a single base away. The sample comes from a study of blood T cell repertoires in COVID-19 (TCRdb year 2020). In the study overall: Samples covering the acute and convalescent phases of COVID-19 were provided by collaborators in the United States, Italy and Spain. The repertoires were released in a freely available public database meant as a resource for research on the immune response to SARS-CoV-2. The sample metadata nearly always contained a de-identified subject ID, COVID-19 status, age in years and sex. The prospective study material was composed of cDNA or gDNA derived from T cells, B-cell-depleted T cells, or PBMCs. Subjects who had been exposed to COVID-19, were actively infected with it, or had recovered from it provided the deeply sampled blood TCRbeta repertoires that made up the dataset. Where HLA class I and class II types were available, the types were taken from metadata supplied by the sample provider, not from assay-based typing. The samples were drawn from two sources: the first 160 participants of the ongoing ImmuneRACE study, and fewer than 1,500 subjects contributed by 6 global collaborators. The paper's findings and limits, for the study overall: Clinical and demographic metadata were provided uncurated, with the amount varying by source and participant.

TCRbeta CDR3 regions were amplified from genomic DNA using the immunoSEQ Assay, a bias-controlled multiplex PCR. In the source study's methods: Nucleated cell counts per sample were estimated from amplification of reference gene primers within the assay. To quantify the absolute abundance of each unique TCRbeta CDR3 rearrangement, sequence reads were collapsed and filtered. For each sample, productive Simpson clonality was calculated by taking the square root of Simpson's diversity index across productive rearrangements. TCRdb took this table from immuneACCESS and kept in-frame rearrangements with V and J called. Such tables lack part of the clones; where checked against another copy, unresolved V genes explain under half of the gap, and the rest is unexplained. V, J and clone size are those of that table, while D and trimming were read from the DNA. This sample comprises some 200,000 clones, roughly nine tenths of them detected only once. The leading ten clones occupy around 2.2% of the sample.

From a lookup of the germline V gene (reference sequence), CDR1 and CDR2 are LGHDT and YNNKEL. Measured from the cysteine to the phenylalanine, the CDR3 is 15 residues long. Of the read, only the CDR3 DNA is kept; its 45 bases are in frame from base 1. V is cut by 0 bases and J by 5 bases, and the space between the germline ends is 12 bases. Each collaborating institution followed its own protocols to collect whole blood in K2EDTA tubes. For TCRbeta analysis, collaborators shipped samples as frozen whole blood, isolated PBMCs, or DNA extracted from either of those sample types. Recombination connected TRBV3-1 (or the pseudogene TRBV3-2) to TRBJ2-3, with a tentative D gene TRBD2 over 6 matching bases. The sample was peripheral blood. This TCR was recovered from a woman aged 50 to 60 with acute or convalescent COVID-19. The nucleotide sequence reads TGTGCCAGCAGCCAAGAAGCGGCGGGGCTAGATACGCAGTATTTT. This gives the protein CASSQEAAGLDTQYF.